The 5 T cell receptor beta chains below come from one sample, sequenced in a study of graft-versus-host responses after intestinal transplantation. Their recognized antigens are unknown. TCRdb's copy holds only in-frame clones and misses some; the assay was immunoSEQ multiplex PCR. The data contain some 120,000 clones, approximately 90% of them singletons. The sample consisted of unstimulated CD4+ T cells sorted from spleen or lymph node cells, taken before intestinal transplant. These receptor sequences come from a human donor who received an intestinal transplant.

The V gene is TRBV18, the J gene TRBJ1-5; D may be TRBD1 (5 bases). Trimming left V 3 bases short and J 6 bases short, with 15 bases between. CDR1 and CDR2 (germline): KGHSH, LQKENI. This CDR3 has 15 amino acids. The CDR3 region has the DNA TGTGCCAGCTCACCGAAGGACGCCGGGGGTCAGCCCCAGCATTTT. Translation: CASSPKDAGGQPQHF. The full variable domain, with the rest looked up from reference TRBV18 and TRBJ1-5, is NAGVMQNPRHLVRRRGQEARLRCSPMKGHSHVYWYRQLPEEGLKFMVYLQKENIIDESGMPKERFSAEFPKEGPSILRIQQVVRGDSAAYFCASSPKDAGGQPQHFGDGTRLSIL.

The chain combines TRBV7-2 with TRBJ2-5; D is undetermined. V was clipped by 1 base and J by 5 bases, with 11 bases between them. The germline V gene encodes CDR1 SGHTA and CDR2 FQGNSA. The CDR3 loop spans 14 amino acids. The CDR3 DNA reads TGTGCCAGCAGCTTAGGGGCCAGACCCGAGACCCAGTACTTC. Translating it yields CASSLGARPETQYF. The variable domain in full, completed from reference TRBV7-2 and TRBJ2-5, reads GAGVSQSPSNKVTEKGKDVELRCDPISGHTALYWYRQSLGQGLEFLIYFQGNSAPDKSGLPSDRFSAERTGGSVSTLTIQRTQQEDSAVYLCASSLGARPETQYFGPGTRLLVL.

This chain connects TRBV28 to TRBJ2-7, with 9 bases identical to TRBD1. This CDR3 has 15 amino acids. The ends lost 6 bases at V and 2 bases at J; junction bases unmatched: 8. The germline V gene has CDR1 MDHEN and CDR2 SYDVKM. CDR3 sequence (DNA): TGTGCCAGCAGGCCTCCGGGACAGGGCCCCTACGAGCAGTACTTC. This translates into CASRPPGQGPYEQYF.

The rearrangement joins TRBV7-9 to TRBJ1-3; D is undetermined. Germline assignment: CDR1 SEHNR and CDR2 FQNEAQ (reference sequence). CDR3 length: 14 residues. Trimming took 5 bases from V and 2 from J, leaving 10 bases between them. DNA of the CDR3: TGTGCCAGCAGCCATCGTGCGGCTGGAAACACCATATATTTT. Translating it yields CASSHRAAGNTIYF.

The genes are TRBV10-2 and TRBJ2-3; TRBD2 agrees at 7 bases. Germline loops: CDR1 WSHSY, CDR2 SAAADI. The V segment lost 7 bases and the J segment 4 bases; nucleotides outside the gene matches: 17. The CDR3 length is 17 residues. CDR3 in amino acids: CASTERLTSASADTQYF. The CDR3 coding sequence is TGCGCCAGCACTGAAAGACTAACTAGCGCAAGTGCAGATACGCAGTATTTT.